The 26 T cell receptor beta chains in this list originate from one sample, sequenced in a study of STAT5B mutations in CD4+ large granular lymphocyte leukemia. The repertoire was sequenced with immunoSEQ multiplex PCR; TCRdb's copy has only in-frame clones and lacks some. The data show about 48,000 clones, around 70% seen once. Sequenced: CD4+ T cells from blood buffy coats. The receptors here all came from a human donor in good health.

The chain has TRBV7-9 and TRBJ1-1, with 9 bases that match TRBD1. Trimming removed 0 bases from V and 4 bases from J; junction bases left unmatched: 3. CDR1 is SEHNR, CDR2 FQNEAQ, per germline (reference sequence). This CDR3 has 15 residues. CDR3 bases: TGTGCCAGCAGCTTAGCCGACAGGGGGACCACTGAAGCTTTCTTT. This encodes CASSLADRGTTEAFF. Filled out from reference TRBV7-9 and TRBJ1-1, the complete variable domain reads DTGVSQNPRHKITKRGQNVTFRCDPISEHNRLYWYRQTLGQGPEFLTYFQNEAQLEKSRLLSDRFSAERPKGSFSTLEIQRTEQGDSAMYLCASSLADRGTTEAFFGQGTRLTVV.

Only a few counts were recorded for this clone. The chain couples TRBV30 to TRBJ1-5, with TRBD1 matching 9 bases. Germline V gene sequence: CDR1 GTSNPN, CDR2 SVGIG (reference sequence). This CDR3 has 15 residues. The trim removed 1 base at V and 4 bases at J, leaving 5 bases unmatched. CDR3 in DNA: TGTGCCTGGAGTGACGGACAGGGGCGAAATCAGCCCCAGCATTTT. Translated: CAWSDGQGRNQPQHF.

This chain uses TRBV7-2 with TRBJ2-5, with TRBD2 matching over 9 bases. The CDR3 length is 15 residues. Germline CDR1 is SGHTA and CDR2 is FQGNSA. The J segment lost 7 bases and the V segment lost 5 bases, leaving 11 bases of the junction unmatched. DNA of the CDR3: TGTGCCAGCAGCGTGGTGGCGGGGGGGCCGGGGACCCAGTACTTC. Amino acids: CASSVVAGGPGTQYF.

CDR3: CASSLEEGVNEQFF. In nucleotides, the CDR3 is TGTGCCAGCAGCTTAGAGGAGGGGGTCAATGAGCAGTTCTTC. The rearrangement links TRBV11-2 to TRBJ2-1, with D possibly being TRBD1 or TRBD2 (6 bases each). V lost 0 bases, J lost 6 bases, and 9 bases lay in between. Germline CDR1 reads SGHAT; CDR2 reads FQNNGV. CDR3 length: 14 residues.

The chain employs TRBV5-4 and TRBJ1-1, with 8 bases matching TRBD1. Trimming took 3 bases from V and 5 from J; bases not matched to a gene: 12. The CDR3 is made up of 16 amino acids. Germline loops: CDR1 SGHNT, CDR2 YYREEE (reference sequence). The CDR3 DNA is TGTGCCAGCAGCTCCACGATGGACAGGGCCGATACTGAAGCTTTCTTT. Protein sequence: CASSSTMDRADTEAFF.

This chain connects TRBV28 to TRBJ1-5, with D possibly matching TRBD1 (6 bases). This CDR3 spans 12 amino acids. Trimming removed 6 bases from V and 6 bases from J, with 9 bases in between. Germline CDR1 is MDHEN and CDR2 is SYDVKM. CDR3 region: CASSEQGQPQHF. DNA for the CDR3: TGTGCCAGCAGCGAACAGGGTCAGCCCCAGCATTTT.

This clone showed up just a few times. The rearrangement joins TRBV5-1 to TRBJ1-1; 10 nucleotides agree with TRBD1. J was trimmed by 8 bases and V by 4 bases; bases with no gene match: 5. This CDR3 contains 13 residues. From germline, CDR1 is SGHRS and CDR2 YFSETQ. CDR3 coding DNA: TGCGCCAGCAGCCCTACGGACAGGGGGGAAGCTTTCTTT. Its translation is CASSPTDRGEAFF.

The chain joins TRBV2 to TRBJ2-5; the match to TRBD2 covers 9 bases. V shed 4 bases, J shed 9 bases, and the junction held 12 bases outside the gene matches. In germline, CDR1 is SNHLY, CDR2 FYNNEI. The CDR3 is 15 amino acids. CDR3 bases: TGTGCCAGCAGTGGGATGATCGGCGGGGGGGCCCCCCAGTACTTC. Protein sequence: CASSGMIGGGAPQYF.

This chain joins TRBV12-1 and TRBJ2-5. TRBV12-1 is termed a pseudogene. This CDR3 has 14 residues. CDR3 protein: CASSFAPLPETQYF. CDR3 DNA: TGTGCCAGCAGCTTTGCGCCGCTCCCAGAGACCCAGTACTTC.

The rearrangement uses TRBV11-2 and TRBJ2-2; maybe TRBD1 (5 bases). Trimming cost V 4 bases and J 2 bases, with 8 bases left between them. Per the germline V gene, CDR1 is SGHAT and CDR2 is FQNNGV. The CDR3 is 14 amino acids. In nucleotides, the CDR3 is TGTGCCAGCAGCTCCCAGGGTAACACCGGGGAGCTGTTTTTT. Its translation: CASSSQGNTGELFF.

The genes are TRBV9 and TRBJ2-5, with 10 bases matching TRBD2. In germline, CDR1 is SGDLS, CDR2 YYNGEE. The J segment lost 5 bases and the V segment lost 0 bases, leaving 7 bases of the junction unmatched. The CDR3 extends over 16 amino acids. The CDR3 DNA follows: TGTGCCAGCAGCGTAGAAGCGAGCGGGGGGGTTGAGACCCAGTACTTC. Translating it yields CASSVEASGGVETQYF.

The V call is TRBV19, the J call TRBJ2-1, with 16 bases aligning to TRBD2. Germline trimming cut 9 bases from V and 4 bases from J; bases unmatched to any gene: 9. This CDR3 contains 17 residues. In germline, CDR1 is LNHDA, CDR2 SQIVND (reference sequence). CDR3 protein: CASNPGLAGGRYNEQFF. The CDR3 bases are TGTGCCAGCAACCCGGGACTAGCGGGGGGGCGGTACAATGAGCAGTTCTTC. Supplemented by reference TRBV19 and TRBJ2-1, the full variable domain reads DGGITQSPKYLFRKEGQNVTLSCEQNLNHDAMYWYRQDPGQGLRLIYYSQIVNDFQKGDIAEGYSVSREKKESFPLTVTSAQKNPTAFYLCASNPGLAGGRYNEQFFGPGTRLTVL.

The gene calls are TRBV14 and TRBJ1-3; a weak D match, TRBD1 (5 bases). CDR1 SGHDN and CDR2 FVKESK come from the germline V gene. The CDR3 runs to 14 residues. Trimming cost V 1 base and J 8 bases, with 12 bases left between them. The CDR3 nucleotides read TGTGCCAGCAGCCAAGGCGGAGGGGCGCACACCATATATTTT. Encoded protein: CASSQGGGAHTIYF. Full variable domain (missing parts from reference TRBV14 and TRBJ1-3): EAGVTQFPSHSVIEKGQTVTLRCDPISGHDNLYWYRRVMGKEIKFLLHFVKESKQDESGMPNNRFLAERTGGTYSTLKVQPAELEDSGVYFCASSQGGGAHTIYFGEGSWLTVV.

J is TRBJ1-3 and V is TRBV28; D not certain. Trimming removed 7 bases at V and 2 bases at J, with 12 bases between. CDR1 and CDR2 from the germline V gene are MDHEN and SYDVKM. The CDR3 consists of 14 residues. The CDR3 DNA sequence: TGTGCCAGCAACCCGGAAGGAGCTGGAAACACCATATATTTT. Residues: CASNPEGAGNTIYF.

The chain recombines TRBV6-6 with TRBJ2-3; D gene ambiguous. V was shortened by 5 bases and J by 0 bases, with 12 bases between the two germline ends. The CDR3 has 15 residues. Germline V gene lookup returns CDR1 MNHNY and CDR2 SVGAGI (reference sequence). The CDR3 is CASSLWTSSTDTQYF. DNA for the CDR3: TGTGCCAGCAGTCTTTGGACGTCTAGCACAGATACGCAGTATTTT.

The CDR3 coding sequence is TGCGCCAGCAGCTTCAACCGGGACGGGTACGAGCAGTACTTC. Translated, it gives CASSFNRDGYEQYF. This rearrangement joins TRBV5-1 to TRBJ2-7; perhaps D is TRBD1 or TRBD2 (5 bases each). Germline V lookup: CDR1 SGHRS, CDR2 YFSETQ. V was shortened by 2 bases and J by 4 bases, with 13 bases between the two germline ends. The CDR3 is made up of 14 amino acids.

V gene TRBV6-6 combines with J gene TRBJ2-4; D remains unclear. Trimming took 5 bases from V and 5 from J, leaving 7 bases between them. Germline V gene data show CDR1 as MNHNY and CDR2 as SVGAGI (reference sequence). The CDR3 covers 12 residues. CDR3 sequence reads: CASSTSENIQYF. The DNA of the CDR3 is TGTGCCAGCAGTACTTCAGAAAACATTCAGTACTTC.

The chain employs TRBV6-6 and TRBJ2-1; D not certain. The length of the CDR3 is 12 residues. CDR1 is MNHNY, CDR2 SVGAGI, per germline (reference sequence). The V and J ends lost 5 bases and 9 bases respectively, with 11 bases between them. The CDR3 DNA reads as TGTGCCAGCAGTCCCCCCGGTGGTGAGCAGTTCTTC. This translates into CASSPPGGEQFF.

This sequence joins TRBV5-1 and TRBJ2-2, with 7 bases matching TRBD1. The germline gives CDR1 SGHRS, CDR2 YFSETQ. The CDR3 runs to 15 residues. Trimming at V came to 2 bases and at J to 1 base, leaving 2 bases not matched to a gene. CDR3 sequence reads: CASSFGTENTGELFF. The CDR3 DNA reads TGCGCCAGCAGCTTTGGGACAGAGAACACCGGGGAGCTGTTTTTT.

The V and J genes are TRBV9 and TRBJ1-2; a possible D gene is TRBD1 (5 bases). V was pared by 0 bases and J by 3 bases, with 12 bases between. Per germline, CDR1 SGDLS and CDR2 YYNGEE. CDR3 length: 15 amino acids. This chain's CDR3 is CASSVDSGPYYGYTF. CDR3 in DNA: TGTGCCAGCAGCGTAGATTCAGGGCCCTACTATGGCTACACCTTC.

The V and J genes are TRBV5-5 and TRBJ2-7; perhaps TRBD1 as D (6 bases). The CDR3 consists of 15 residues. The ends were cut back, 1 base at V and 4 bases at J, with 15 bases in the middle. The germline V gene has CDR1 SGHKS and CDR2 YYEKEE (reference sequence). The CDR3 loop is CASSLNMGAVYEQYF. The CDR3 DNA is TGTGCCAGCAGCTTGAATATGGGGGCGGTTTACGAGCAGTACTTC.

The chain joins TRBV5-1 to TRBJ1-1; a possible D gene is TRBD1 (6 bases). Germline V gives CDR1 SGHRS, CDR2 YFSETQ. Trimming stripped 0 bases from V and 3 bases from J, with 21 bases between. This CDR3 has 18 amino acids. The CDR3 loop is CASSLAWQGPVPDTEAFF. The CDR3 region has the DNA TGCGCCAGCAGCTTGGCCTGGCAGGGGCCGGTACCGGACACTGAAGCTTTCTTT.

This chain uses TRBV5-1 with TRBJ2-7; TRBD1 is a possible D gene (6 bases). CDR3 length: 12 amino acids. The germline V gene has CDR1 SGHRS and CDR2 YFSETQ. V lost 7 bases, J lost 3 bases, and 11 bases lay in between. As DNA, the CDR3 is TGCGCCAGCGGCAAGGACAGCTACGAGCAGTACTTC. It codes for CASGKDSYEQYF.

The chain carries TRBV2 and TRBJ1-1; no clear D. Germline assignment: CDR1 SNHLY and CDR2 FYNNEI. This CDR3 is 11 amino acids long. Trimming removed 6 bases at V and 1 base at J, with 3 bases between. CDR3 bases: TGTGCCAGCAGAGAGAACACTGAAGCTTTCTTT. It codes for CASRENTEAFF.

The chain has TRBV6-6 and TRBJ1-4; D is ambiguous. The length of the CDR3 is 13 residues. Germline V gene sequence: CDR1 MNHNY, CDR2 SVGAGI (reference sequence). The V end was cut by 7 bases, the J end by 1 base, with 7 bases between. The CDR3 nucleotides are TGTGCCAGCAATGGCGGAACTAATGAAAAACTGTTTTTT. Encoded protein: CASNGGTNEKLFF.

This clone was counted a single time. The chain has TRBV2 and TRBJ2-1; TRBD2 is a possible D gene (6 bases). Germline values: CDR1 SNHLY, CDR2 FYNNEI. The CDR3 has 12 amino acids. With 3 bases removed from V and 7 bases from J, the gap between germline ends came to 7 bases. CDR3 loop: CASSEGGNEQFF. For the CDR3, the DNA is TGTGCCAGCAGTGAGGGGGGTAATGAGCAGTTCTTC.